This T cell receptor (beta chain) was recorded in a study of Ad26.COV2.S vaccination and SARS-CoV-2 variants. Treatment defined: roughly 20 received Ad26.COV2.S at low or high dose, single or two shots; about 5 received placebo; per-sample allocation not given. Each sample was drawn 63 days after the first injection (of vaccine or placebo). Sequenced by immunoSEQ multiplex PCR; TCRdb stores in-frame clones only, minus some. Of 400,000 to 450,000 clones listed, over 75% are singletons. V lost 10 bases and J lost 2, with 12 bases in between. The CDR3 contains 13 residues. Germline V CDR1 and CDR2: ENHRY, SYGVKD.

The specimen was peripheral blood, collected in a trial of Ad26.COV2.S vaccine versus placebo. The TCR was taken from a person between 18 and 65 years old who received the Ad26.COV2.S COVID-19 vaccine or a placebo. This chain connects TRBV10-3 to TRBJ1-3; D is ambiguous. Here the CDR3 DNA reads TGTGCCACCCCGTTTAGGGCTGGAAACACCATATATTTT. This sequence encodes CATPFRAGNTIYF.